This entry lists 26 T cell receptor beta chains sequenced from one sample in a study of blood T cell repertoires in COVID-19. Only in-frame clones appear in the TCRdb table, and some are missing; sequencing was by immunoSEQ multiplex PCR. The sample has about 120,000 clones, approximately 80% seen once; the top ten hold around 37%. The specimen sequenced was peripheral blood. The receptors here all came from a man in his forties or fifties with active or convalescent COVID-19.

This chain connects TRBV19 to TRBJ1-4; 7 nucleotides align to TRBD1. The germline CDR1 and CDR2 sequences are LNHDA and SQIVND (reference sequence). V was pared by 4 bases and J by 3 bases, with 8 bases of the junction left unmatched. The CDR3 extends over 16 amino acids. The CDR3 sequence: CASSSLTTGPNEKLFF. The CDR3 nucleotides read TGTGCCAGTAGTAGCCTCACGACAGGGCCTAATGAAAAACTGTTTTTT.

The J gene is TRBJ1-1, the V gene TRBV28, with D tentatively TRBD1 (5 bases). The CDR3 has 13 residues. With 7 bases removed from V and 4 bases from J, the gap between germline ends came to 13 bases. CDR1 is MDHEN and CDR2 is SYDVKM in the germline V gene. The CDR3 DNA reads as TGTGCCAGCAACTGGGGGGTGCGCACTGAAGCTTTCTTT. Translated, it gives CASNWGVRTEAFF.

The chain links TRBV11-2 to TRBJ1-2, with D possibly TRBD1 on 5 matching bases. There are 14 residues in the CDR3. The germline V and J ends were trimmed by 4 bases and 4 bases, with 13 bases remaining between them. Germline loops: CDR1 SGHAT, CDR2 FQNNGV. The CDR3 loop reads CASSSLQETYGYTF. The CDR3 bases are TGTGCCAGCAGCTCACTACAGGAGACCTATGGCTACACCTTC.

This chain connects TRBV20-1 to TRBJ1-1, with 7 bases aligning to TRBD1. V shed 3 bases and J 8 bases; nucleotides not matched to a gene: 3. The CDR3 contains 11 residues. Germline V gene lookup returns CDR1 DFQATT and CDR2 SNEGSKA (reference sequence). CDR3 coding DNA: TGCAGTGCTAGTCGACAGGGAGAAGCTTTCTTT. Protein sequence: CSASRQGEAFF.

This chain links TRBV24-1 with TRBJ2-1; TRBD1 agrees at 8 bases. The CDR3 spans 15 residues. With 0 bases clipped from V and 5 bases from J, the junction kept 2 bases outside the gene matches. Germline CDR1 reads KGHDR; CDR2 reads SFDVKD. CDR3 region: CATSDLGTGNNEQFF. The CDR3, as DNA: TGTGCCACCAGTGATTTGGGGACAGGTAACAATGAGCAGTTCTTC.

The chain joins TRBV3-1 (or the pseudogene TRBV3-2) to TRBJ2-7; D might be TRBD1 (7 bases). Germline CDR1 is LGHDT and CDR2 is YNNKEL (reference sequence). This CDR3 contains 16 residues. V gave up 3 bases and J gave up 2 bases, with 17 bases separating them. The CDR3 sequence: CASSHGTARGAYEQYF. The CDR3 nucleotides are TGTGCCAGCAGCCACGGGACAGCTAGGGGGGCCTACGAGCAGTACTTC.

The chain uses TRBV28 and TRBJ1-2, with D tentatively TRBD1 (5 bases). The CDR3 runs to 15 residues. Deletions cut 8 bases from V and 0 bases from J, with 16 bases between. CDR1 and CDR2 (germline): MDHEN, SYDVKM. The CDR3 bases are TGTGCCAGCGGCCTAGGGGCTGCCGCTAACTATGGCTACACCTTC. Amino acids: CASGLGAAANYGYTF.

The chain couples TRBV27 to TRBJ2-7; possibly TRBD2 for D (5 bases). The CDR3 is made up of 15 amino acids. Deletions cut 6 bases from V and 5 bases from J, with 20 bases between. Germline V CDR1 and CDR2: MNHEY, SMNVEV (reference sequence). In DNA form, the CDR3 reads TGTGCCAGCAGCCCCTTATTCACCCTCGGGGACGAGCAGTACTTC. Its protein is CASSPLFTLGDEQYF.

J is TRBJ1-3 and V is TRBV29-1; no reliable D call. Germline V gives CDR1 SQVTM, CDR2 ANQGSEA. V lost 4 bases and J lost 4, with 8 bases in between. The CDR3 length is 12 residues. In nucleotides, the CDR3 is TGCAGCGTTGCTCGAGAAGGAAACACCATATATTTT. This encodes CSVAREGNTIYF.

V is TRBV4-2 and J is TRBJ1-3; D is unresolved. This CDR3 comprises 16 residues. V lost 0 bases to trimming and J lost 0 bases, with 9 bases between them. Per germline, CDR1 LGHNA and CDR2 YNFKEQ. The CDR3 DNA reads as TGTGCCAGCAGCCAAGAGATACTACTCTCTGGAAACACCATATATTTT. Translating gives CASSQEILLSGNTIYF.

The gene calls are TRBV21-1 and TRBJ2-3; the D call of TRBD2 is as the table states it, not checked on the DNA. TRBV21-1 is described as a pseudogene. The CDR3 covers 17 residues. The CDR3 loop is CASSLSLAWECTDTQYF. The CDR3 DNA is TGTGCCAGCAGCCTCTCGCTAGCTTGGGAGTGCACAGATACGCAGTATTTT.

The chain couples TRBV3-1 (or the pseudogene TRBV3-2) to TRBJ1-1, with D possibly being TRBD1 (6 bases). Germline CDR1 and CDR2: LGHDT and YNNKEL (reference sequence). With 0 bases removed from V and 0 bases from J, the gap between germline ends came to 8 bases. The CDR3 has 15 amino acids. CDR3 in DNA: TGTGCCAGCAGCCAAGATTGGGGGCTGAACACTGAAGCTTTCTTT. This gives the protein CASSQDWGLNTEAFF.

V is TRBV20-1 and J is TRBJ2-7; the D gene is possibly TRBD2 (5 bases). Trimming shortened V by 1 base and J by 5 bases, and 6 bases separated the two germline ends. Looked up from germline, CDR1 is DFQATT and CDR2 is SNEGSKA (reference sequence). The CDR3 has 11 residues. The CDR3 protein is CSARGGDEQYF. CDR3 nucleotides: TGCAGTGCTAGAGGGGGAGACGAGCAGTACTTC.

The chain uses TRBV25-1 and TRBJ1-1; a weak D match, TRBD1 (6 bases). Trimming cost V 4 bases and J 10 bases, with 22 bases left between them. CDR3 length: 15 residues. CDR1 is MGHDK and CDR2 is SYGVNS in the germline V gene. The CDR3 DNA sequence: TGTGCCAGCAGTGTCCCAGGGGAGAGCCGACTGGGAGCTTTCTTT. This codes for CASSVPGESRLGAFF.

This sequence joins TRBV6-2 or TRBV6-3 and TRBJ1-2; a weak D match, TRBD1 (5 bases). CDR1 MNHEY and CDR2 SVGEGT come from the germline V gene. Trimming took off 2 bases at V and 7 bases at J, with 14 bases between the two ends. This CDR3 spans 14 amino acids. CDR3 in DNA: TGTGCCAGCAGTTACACTCAGGGAACATCTGGCTACACCTTC. Translating gives CASSYTQGTSGYTF.

The V call is TRBV5-1, the J call TRBJ1-6, with 8 bases lining up with TRBD1. V trimming: 2 bases; J trimming: 10 bases; junction bases outside the gene matches: 5. The CDR3 length is 14 residues. CDR1 and CDR2 (germline): SGHRS, YFSETQ. CDR3 region: CASSLDRGGSPLHF. The CDR3 DNA reads as TGCGCCAGCAGCTTAGACAGGGGCGGCTCACCCCTCCACTTT.

This sequence joins TRBV5-6 and TRBJ1-1, with D uncertain. The CDR3 runs 13 residues. V was pared by 3 bases and J by 0 bases, with 6 bases between. The germline gives CDR1 SGHDT, CDR2 YYEEEE. CDR3 loop: CASSYGLNTEAFF. The DNA of the CDR3 is TGTGCCAGCAGCTACGGGTTGAACACTGAAGCTTTCTTT.

The V gene is TRBV2, the J gene TRBJ1-2; D not certain. This CDR3 has 15 amino acids. Germline V CDR1 and CDR2: SNHLY, FYNNEI. Trimming took 1 base from V and 0 from J, leaving 9 bases between them. Here the CDR3 DNA reads TGTGCCAGCAGTGAAGAAATACAGTCTAACTATGGCTACACCTTC. Protein product: CASSEEIQSNYGYTF.

The gene calls are TRBV14 and TRBJ2-1, with 10 bases fitting TRBD1. The CDR3 is 21 residues long. V lost 0 bases, J lost 4 bases, and 18 bases stayed unmatched. The germline CDR1 and CDR2 sequences are SGHDN and FVKESK. Written as DNA, the CDR3 is TGTGCCAGCAGCCAAGAAAGCCTGCCGGGGACAGGGGTATGGCGATACAATGAGCAGTTCTTC. It is translated as CASSQESLPGTGVWRYNEQFF.

The V gene is TRBV25-1, the J gene TRBJ1-3; 8 bases agree with TRBD1. CDR1 MGHDK and CDR2 SYGVNS come from the germline V gene. V trimming: 3 bases; J trimming: 5 bases; junction bases outside the gene matches: 6. CDR3 length equals 15 residues. CDR3 DNA sequence: TGTGCCAGCAGTGATGTGCAGGGGGCTAGAAACACCATATATTTT. Its protein is CASSDVQGARNTIYF.

The rearrangement joins TRBV28 to TRBJ1-4; TRBD1 matches at 7 bases. This CDR3 contains 16 residues. Germline lookup yields CDR1 MDHEN and CDR2 SYDVKM. V shed 5 bases and J 0 bases; nucleotides not matched to a gene: 6. Here the CDR3 reads CASSTRDSATNEKLFF. Written as DNA, the CDR3 is TGTGCCAGCAGTACTAGGGACAGCGCAACTAATGAAAAACTGTTTTTT.

This chain connects TRBV5-1 to TRBJ2-7; the match to TRBD1 covers 7 bases. This CDR3 has 14 amino acids. Germline V gene sequence: CDR1 SGHRS, CDR2 YFSETQ. Trimming took 2 bases from V and 2 from J; bases not matched to a gene: 4. The CDR3 nucleotides read TGCGCCAGCAGCTTACAGGGGTCCCCCTACGAGCAGTACTTC. It codes for CASSLQGSPYEQYF.

This clone was found a few times. The chain recombines TRBV7-9 with TRBJ1-5, with TRBD1 matching 7 bases. CDR3 length: 17 residues. The V gene's germline CDR1 is SEHNR and CDR2 FQNEAQ (reference sequence). The ends lost 1 base at V and 2 bases at J; junction bases unmatched: 8. CDR3 sequence (DNA): TGTGCCAGCAGCTTAGGGACAGGCCCTCGTGGCAATCAGCCCCAGCATTTT. Its translation is CASSLGTGPRGNQPQHF.

The CDR3: CASSIRGNYGYTF. The CDR3 DNA sequence: TGTGCCAGTAGTATACGGGGTAACTATGGCTACACCTTC. The chain links TRBV19 to TRBJ1-2; D gene ambiguous. This CDR3 has 13 amino acids. Trimming removed 2 bases from V and 1 base from J, with 5 bases in between. Germline V gene data show CDR1 as LNHDA and CDR2 as SQIVND (reference sequence).

This clone has a single count. CDR3 DNA sequence: TGTGCCAGCAGCTCGGTGGTAGCGGGGCCTAGGGAGACCCAGTACTTC. Amino acid sequence: CASSSVVAGPRETQYF. The chain uses TRBV14 and TRBJ2-5; 8 bases agree with TRBD2. The CDR3 consists of 16 residues. Per the germline V gene, CDR1 is SGHDN and CDR2 is FVKESK. V gave up 5 bases and J gave up 5 bases; unmatched junction bases: 13.

There are a few counts of this clone. The CDR3 loop is CASSKGTGGNLNSYNEQFF. The CDR3 DNA is TGTGCCAGCAGCAAAGGGACAGGGGGTAATCTCAATTCCTACAATGAGCAGTTCTTC. The chain recombines TRBV5-6 with TRBJ2-1; 11 bases are a match to TRBD1. V lost 4 bases, J lost 1 base, and 13 bases stayed unmatched. This CDR3 is 19 amino acids long. CDR1 is SGHDT, CDR2 YYEEEE, per germline.